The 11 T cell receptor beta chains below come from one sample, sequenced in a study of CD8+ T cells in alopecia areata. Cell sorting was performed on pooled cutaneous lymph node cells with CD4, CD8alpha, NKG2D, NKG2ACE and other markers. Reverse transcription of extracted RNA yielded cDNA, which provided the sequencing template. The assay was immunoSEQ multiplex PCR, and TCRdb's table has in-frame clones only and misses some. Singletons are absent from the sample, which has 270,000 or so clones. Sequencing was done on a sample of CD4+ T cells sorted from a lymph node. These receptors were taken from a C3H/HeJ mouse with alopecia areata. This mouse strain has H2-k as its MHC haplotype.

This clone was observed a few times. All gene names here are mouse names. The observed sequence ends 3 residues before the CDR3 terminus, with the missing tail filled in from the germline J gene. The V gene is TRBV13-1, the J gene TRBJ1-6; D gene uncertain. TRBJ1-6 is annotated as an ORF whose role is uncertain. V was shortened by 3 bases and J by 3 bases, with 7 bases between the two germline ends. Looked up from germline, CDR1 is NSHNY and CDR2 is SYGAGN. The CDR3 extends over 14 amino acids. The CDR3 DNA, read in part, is TGTGCCAGCAGTGTCGACAACTATAATTCGCCC. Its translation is CASSVDNYNSP. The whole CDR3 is CASSVDNYNSPLYF.

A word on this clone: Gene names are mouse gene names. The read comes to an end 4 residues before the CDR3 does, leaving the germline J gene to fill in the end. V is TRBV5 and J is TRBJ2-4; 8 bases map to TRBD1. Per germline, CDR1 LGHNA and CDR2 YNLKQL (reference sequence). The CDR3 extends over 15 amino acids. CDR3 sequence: CASSQDRGQANTLYF. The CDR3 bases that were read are TGTGCCAGCAGCCAAGATAGGGGACAGGCAAAC.

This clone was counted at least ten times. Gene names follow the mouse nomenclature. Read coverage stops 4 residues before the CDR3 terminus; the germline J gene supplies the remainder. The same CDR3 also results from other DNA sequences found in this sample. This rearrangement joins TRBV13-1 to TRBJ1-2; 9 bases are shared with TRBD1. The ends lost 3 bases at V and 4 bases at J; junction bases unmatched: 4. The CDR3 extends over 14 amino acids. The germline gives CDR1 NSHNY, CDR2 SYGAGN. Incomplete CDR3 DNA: TGTGCCAGCAGTGGGGGACAGGGAGGCTCC. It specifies CASSGGQGGS. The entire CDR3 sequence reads CASSGGQGGSDYTF.

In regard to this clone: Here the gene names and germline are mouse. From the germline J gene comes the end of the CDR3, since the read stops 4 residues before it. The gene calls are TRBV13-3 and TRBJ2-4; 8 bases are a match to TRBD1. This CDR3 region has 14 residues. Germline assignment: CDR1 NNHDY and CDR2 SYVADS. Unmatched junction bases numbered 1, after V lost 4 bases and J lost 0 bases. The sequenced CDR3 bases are TGTGCCAGCAGTTGGGACAGGAGTCAAAAC. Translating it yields CASSWDRSQN. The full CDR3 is CASSWDRSQNTLYF. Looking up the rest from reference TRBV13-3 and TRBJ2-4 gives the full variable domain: EAAVTQSPRSKVAVTGGKVTLSCHQTNNHDYMYWYRQDTGHGLRLIHYSYVADSTEKGDIPDGYKASRPSQENFSLILELASLSQTAVYFCASSWDRSQNTLYFGAGTRLSVL.

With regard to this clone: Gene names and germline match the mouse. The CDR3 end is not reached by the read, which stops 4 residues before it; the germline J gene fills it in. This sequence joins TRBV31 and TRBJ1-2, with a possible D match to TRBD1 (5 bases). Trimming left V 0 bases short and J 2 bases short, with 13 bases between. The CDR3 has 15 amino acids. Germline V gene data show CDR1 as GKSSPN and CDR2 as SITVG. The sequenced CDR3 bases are TGTGCCTGGAGTCTAGGACAAACGGGGAACTCC. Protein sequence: CAWSLGQTGNS. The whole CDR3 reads CAWSLGQTGNSDYTF.

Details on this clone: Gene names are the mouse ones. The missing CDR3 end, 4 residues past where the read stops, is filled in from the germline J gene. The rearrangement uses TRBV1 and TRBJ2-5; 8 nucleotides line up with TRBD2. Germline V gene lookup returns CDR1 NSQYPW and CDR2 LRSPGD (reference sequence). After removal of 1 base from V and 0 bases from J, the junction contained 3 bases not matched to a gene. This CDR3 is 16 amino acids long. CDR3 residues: CTCSAAGGANQDTQYF. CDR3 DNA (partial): TGCACCTGCAGTGCAGCCGGGGGGGCTAACCAAGAC.

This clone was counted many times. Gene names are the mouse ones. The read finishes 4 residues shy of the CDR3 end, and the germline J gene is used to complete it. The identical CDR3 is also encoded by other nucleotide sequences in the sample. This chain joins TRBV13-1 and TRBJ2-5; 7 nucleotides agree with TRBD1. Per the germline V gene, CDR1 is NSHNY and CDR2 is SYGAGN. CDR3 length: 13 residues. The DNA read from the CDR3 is TGTGCCAGCAGTGGGGGACAGAAAGAC. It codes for CASSGGQKD. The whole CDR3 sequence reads CASSGGQKDTQYF.

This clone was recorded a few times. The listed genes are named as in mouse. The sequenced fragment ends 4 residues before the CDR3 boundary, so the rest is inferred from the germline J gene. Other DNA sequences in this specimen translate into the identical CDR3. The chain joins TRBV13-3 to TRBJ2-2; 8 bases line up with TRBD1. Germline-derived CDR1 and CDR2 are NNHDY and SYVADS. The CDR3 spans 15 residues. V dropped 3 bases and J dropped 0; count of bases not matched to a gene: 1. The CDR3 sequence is CASSVTGANTGQLYF. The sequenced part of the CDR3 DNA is TGTGCCAGCAGTGTGACAGGGGCAAACACCGGG.

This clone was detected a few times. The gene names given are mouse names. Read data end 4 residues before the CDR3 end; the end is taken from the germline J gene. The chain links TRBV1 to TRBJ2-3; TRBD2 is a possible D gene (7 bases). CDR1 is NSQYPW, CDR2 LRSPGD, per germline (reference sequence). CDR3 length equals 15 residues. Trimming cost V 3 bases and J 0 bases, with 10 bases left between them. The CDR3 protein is CTCSAGGLSAETLYF. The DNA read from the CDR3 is TGCACCTGCAGTGCTGGGGGGCTTAGTGCAGAA.

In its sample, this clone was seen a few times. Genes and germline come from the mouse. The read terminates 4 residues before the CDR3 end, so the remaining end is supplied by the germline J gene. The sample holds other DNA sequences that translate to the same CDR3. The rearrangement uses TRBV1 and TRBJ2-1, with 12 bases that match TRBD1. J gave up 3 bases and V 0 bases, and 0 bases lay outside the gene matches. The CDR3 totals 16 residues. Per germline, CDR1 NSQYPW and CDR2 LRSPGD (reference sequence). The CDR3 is CTCSAEGQGAYAEQFF. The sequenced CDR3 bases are TGCACCTGCAGTGCAGAGGGACAGGGGGCCTATGCT.

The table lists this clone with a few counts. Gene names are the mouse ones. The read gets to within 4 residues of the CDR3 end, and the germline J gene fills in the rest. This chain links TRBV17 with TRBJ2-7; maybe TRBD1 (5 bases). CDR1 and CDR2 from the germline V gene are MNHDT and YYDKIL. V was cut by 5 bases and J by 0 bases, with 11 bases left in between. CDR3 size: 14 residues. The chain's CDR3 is CASSPDKSSYEQYF. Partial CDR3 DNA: TGTGCTAGCAGTCCGGACAAAAGCTCCTAT.